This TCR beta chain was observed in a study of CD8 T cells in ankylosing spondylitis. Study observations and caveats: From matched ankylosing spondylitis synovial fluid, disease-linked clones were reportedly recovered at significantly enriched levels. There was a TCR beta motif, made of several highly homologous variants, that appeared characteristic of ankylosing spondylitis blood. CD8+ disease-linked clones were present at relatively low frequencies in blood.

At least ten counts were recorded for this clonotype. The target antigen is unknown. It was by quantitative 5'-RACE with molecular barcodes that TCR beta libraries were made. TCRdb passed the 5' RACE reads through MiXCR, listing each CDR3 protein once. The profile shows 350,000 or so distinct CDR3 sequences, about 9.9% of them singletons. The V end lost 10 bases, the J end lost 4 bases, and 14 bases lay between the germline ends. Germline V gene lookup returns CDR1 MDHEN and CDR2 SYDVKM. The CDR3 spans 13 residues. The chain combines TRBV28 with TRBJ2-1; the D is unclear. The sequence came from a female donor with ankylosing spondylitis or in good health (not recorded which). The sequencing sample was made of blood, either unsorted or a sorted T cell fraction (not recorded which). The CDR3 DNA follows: TGTGCCACCTGGTATAGCCGATACAATGAGCAGTTCTTC. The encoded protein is CATWYSRYNEQFF.